The 27 T cell receptor beta chains presented below share a single source sample, sequenced in a study of T cell changes during pregnancy in multiple sclerosis. The protocol was immunoSEQ multiplex PCR, while the TCRdb copy is restricted to in-frame clones and leaves out a portion. The data hold about 28,000 clones, with 92% observed a single time. The sample was peripheral blood, taken in the first trimester of pregnancy. The source is a female donor in good health, enrolled as a control in a pregnancy study.

The chain carries TRBV2 and TRBJ2-1, with D hard to call. This CDR3 is 11 amino acids long. V lost 9 bases and J 10 bases, leaving 13 bases between the germline ends. The germline CDR1 and CDR2 sequences are SNHLY and FYNNEI. This CDR3 is CARAQSEEQFF. Written as DNA, the CDR3 is TGTGCCAGGGCCCAGAGCGAGGAGCAGTTCTTC.

The rearrangement links TRBV6-6 to TRBJ1-1; D possibly corresponds to TRBD1 (5 bases). V lost 3 bases, J lost 7 bases, and 6 bases lay in between. Germline assignment: CDR1 MNHNY and CDR2 SVGAGI (reference sequence). The CDR3 runs to 11 residues. The CDR3 nucleotides read TGTGCCAGCAGTTATCAGGGTGAAGCTTTCTTT. Protein: CASSYQGEAFF.

This sequence joins TRBV5-1 and TRBJ1-2; 7 nucleotides line up with TRBD1. Germline V gives CDR1 SGHRS, CDR2 YFSETQ. The ends lost 1 base at V and 4 bases at J; junction bases unmatched: 1. The CDR3 extends over 13 amino acids. The CDR3 nucleotides read TGCGCCAGCAGCTTGAGGGACAGCTATGGCTACACCTTC. It encodes CASSLRDSYGYTF.

The sample holds one count of this clone. The chain combines TRBV10-3 with TRBJ1-1; D is perhaps TRBD1 (5 bases). The CDR3 runs 13 residues. V gave up 6 bases and J gave up 3 bases, with 11 bases separating them. Germline V gene data show CDR1 as ENHRY and CDR2 as SYGVKD. The chain's CDR3 is CAISYAGDTEAFF. The CDR3 bases are TGTGCCATCAGCTACGCGGGGGACACTGAAGCTTTCTTT.

The chain carries TRBV7-2 and TRBJ2-3, with TRBD2 identical over 12 bases. J lost 2 bases, V lost 1 base, and 1 base had no gene match. The CDR3 length is 16 residues. Germline lookup yields CDR1 SGHTA and CDR2 FQGNSA. CDR3 sequence reads: CASSLGTSGITDTQYF. In nucleotides, the CDR3 is TGTGCCAGCAGCTTAGGGACTAGCGGGATCACAGATACGCAGTATTTT.

This chain links TRBV14 with TRBJ2-7; possibly TRBD2 for D (6 bases). CDR1 and CDR2 (germline): SGHDN, FVKESK. This CDR3 region has 14 residues. V dropped 4 bases and J dropped 4 bases, with 14 bases sitting between them. CDR3 protein: CASSRLREDYEQYF. As DNA, the CDR3 is TGTGCCAGCAGCCGCCTCAGGGAGGATTACGAGCAGTACTTC. The variable domain in full, with the rest retrieved from reference TRBV14 and TRBJ2-7, is EAGVTQFPSHSVIEKGQTVTLRCDPISGHDNLYWYRRVMGKEIKFLLHFVKESKQDESGMPNNRFLAERTGGTYSTLKVQPAELEDSGVYFCASSRLREDYEQYFGPGTRLTVT.

The gene calls are TRBV19 and TRBJ2-1, with 12 bases fitting TRBD2. The ends lost 7 bases at V and 7 bases at J; junction bases unmatched: 8. The CDR3 contains 15 residues. The V gene's germline CDR1 is LNHDA and CDR2 SQIVND (reference sequence). As DNA, the CDR3 is TGTGCCAGTACCCTGACTAGCGGGAGTCTGAATGAGCAGTTCTTC. It encodes CASTLTSGSLNEQFF.

The chain uses TRBV7-9 and TRBJ1-1, with a possible D match to TRBD1 (5 bases). The CDR3 totals 12 residues. Between the trimmed V and J ends, which lost 8 bases and 6 bases, there was a span of 13 bases. Germline lookup yields CDR1 SEHNR and CDR2 FQNEAQ (reference sequence). The CDR3 DNA sequence: TGTGCCAGCTCCCTGGGGCAGCCTGAAGCTTTCTTT. This gives the protein CASSLGQPEAFF. Complete variable domain (other parts from reference TRBV7-9 and TRBJ1-1): DTGVSQNPRHKITKRGQNVTFRCDPISEHNRLYWYRQTLGQGPEFLTYFQNEAQLEKSRLLSDRFSAERPKGSFSTLEIQRTEQGDSAMYLCASSLGQPEAFFGQGTRLTVV.

The V gene is TRBV14, the J gene TRBJ1-2; the D is unclear. V shed 3 bases and J shed 7 bases, with 21 bases lying between them. CDR3 length: 16 amino acids. Germline lookup yields CDR1 SGHDN and CDR2 FVKESK. The CDR3 here is CASSQHEPTGWGGYTF. DNA for the CDR3: TGTGCCAGCAGCCAGCACGAGCCTACGGGGTGGGGTGGCTACACCTTC.

This chain uses TRBV27 with TRBJ2-7, with TRBD1 matching over 8 bases. CDR3 size: 13 residues. The germline gives CDR1 MNHEY, CDR2 SMNVEV (reference sequence). Trimming took 5 bases from V and 3 from J; bases not matched to a gene: 3. CDR3 bases: TGTGCCAGCAGTATCGACAGGGGCTACGAGCAGTACTTC. Translation: CASSIDRGYEQYF.

This sequence joins TRBV11-2 and TRBJ2-5; 7 positions match TRBD2. Germline CDR1 is SGHAT and CDR2 is FQNNGV. V was pared by 2 bases and J by 1 base, with 4 bases of the junction left unmatched. CDR3 length: 15 residues. As DNA, the CDR3 is TGTGCCAGCAGCTTAAGCGGGGACCTCCAAGAGACCCAGTACTTC. It specifies CASSLSGDLQETQYF.

The chain has TRBV7-9 and TRBJ1-1, with 10 bases matching TRBD1. V lost 5 bases to trimming and J lost 6 bases; unmatched junction nucleotides: 9. Germline CDR1 reads SEHNR; CDR2 reads FQNEAQ (reference sequence). The CDR3 runs 15 residues. The CDR3 sequence is CASSRRDRGYSEAFF. CDR3 DNA sequence: TGTGCCAGCAGCAGGAGGGACAGGGGATACTCTGAAGCTTTCTTT.

The V gene is TRBV20-1, the J gene TRBJ2-1, with unresolved D. The CDR3 extends over 10 amino acids. Germline CDR1 is DFQATT and CDR2 is SNEGSKA (reference sequence). V shed 6 bases and J shed 8 bases, with 8 bases lying between them. In DNA, the CDR3 is TGCAGTGCACTCCCGGATGAGCAGTTCTTC. As protein: CSALPDEQFF.

The chain couples TRBV4-1 to TRBJ2-7, with D possibly matching TRBD2 (6 bases). Germline V gene lookup returns CDR1 MGHRA and CDR2 YSYEKL. With 2 bases removed from V and 3 bases from J, the gap between germline ends came to 8 bases. The length of the CDR3 is 13 residues. The CDR3 sequence: CASSQTSYYEQYF. The CDR3 DNA sequence: TGCGCCAGCAGCCAAACTAGCTACTACGAGCAGTACTTC.

The rearrangement links TRBV5-1 to TRBJ1-1, with 11 bases identical to TRBD1. The CDR3 is 12 residues long. Germline-derived CDR1 and CDR2 are SGHRS and YFSETQ. The CDR3 sequence: CAARGQGDEAFF. The CDR3 DNA follows: TGCGCAGCTAGGGGACAGGGGGATGAAGCTTTCTTT.

Only a few counts were recorded for this clone. The chain employs TRBV4-2 and TRBJ2-2; no clear D gene. The CDR3 contains 18 residues. Germline-derived CDR1 and CDR2 are LGHNA and YNFKEQ. V lost 0 bases to trimming and J lost 2 bases, with 16 bases between them. The CDR3 sequence is CASSQDLIGLANTGELFF. DNA of the CDR3: TGTGCCAGCAGCCAAGATCTTATTGGGTTAGCCAACACCGGGGAGCTGTTTTTT.

The rearrangement uses TRBV5-1 and TRBJ2-1; 9 bases agree with TRBD2. The CDR3 runs to 15 residues. The trim removed 2 bases at V and 10 bases at J, leaving 10 bases unmatched. In germline, CDR1 is SGHRS, CDR2 YFSETQ. CDR3 nucleotide sequence: TGCGCCAGCAGCTTAAGGACTAGCGAGCCTCCCGAGCAGTTCTTC. Its protein is CASSLRTSEPPEQFF.

This clone is a singleton in its sample. V and J are TRBV11-2 and TRBJ1-2; 8 bases align to TRBD1. The junction had 6 bases not matched to a gene; V was cut back by 4 bases and J by 8 bases. The CDR3 has 13 amino acids. In germline, CDR1 is SGHAT, CDR2 FQNNGV. The CDR3 nucleotides read TGTGCCAGCAGCTCCCAACAGGGGGTCGGCTACACCTTC. This sequence encodes CASSSQQGVGYTF.

V usage is TRBV7-9 and J usage is TRBJ1-1; D is unclear. Germline V CDR1 and CDR2: SEHNR, FQNEAQ (reference sequence). Trimming left V 4 bases short and J 3 bases short, with 18 bases between. The CDR3 runs 16 residues. Here the CDR3 reads CASSSKAALADTEAFF. For the CDR3, the DNA is TGTGCCAGCAGCTCTAAGGCAGCCTTAGCCGACACTGAAGCTTTCTTT.

The chain uses TRBV7-2 and TRBJ2-3; no clear D. CDR1 is SGHTA, CDR2 FQGNSA, per germline. Trimming removed 4 bases from V and 6 bases from J, with 8 bases in between. This CDR3 spans 12 amino acids. CDR3 in amino acids: CASSSYMDTQYF. CDR3 nucleotide sequence: TGTGCCAGCAGCTCATACATGGATACGCAGTATTTT.

The count of this clone is one. The gene calls are TRBV6-5 and TRBJ1-2; 8 bases align to TRBD1. Trimming cost V 5 bases and J 3 bases; bases outside gene matches: 5. Germline CDR1 is MNHEY and CDR2 is SVGAGI. This CDR3 spans 14 amino acids. CDR3 loop: CASSPRTGHYGYTF. The CDR3 nucleotides read TGTGCCAGCAGTCCCCGGACAGGGCACTATGGCTACACCTTC.

This chain joins TRBV14 and TRBJ1-1, with D tentatively TRBD1 (6 bases). The CDR3 covers 17 residues. Germline CDR1 SGHDN, CDR2 FVKESK. V lost 3 bases and J 1 base, leaving 18 bases between the germline ends. The CDR3 sequence: CASSHRKTNRENTEAFF. CDR3 coding DNA: TGTGCCAGCAGCCACCGAAAGACCAACAGGGAGAACACTGAAGCTTTCTTT.

J is TRBJ2-5 and V is TRBV11-2, with D unresolved. The CDR3 totals 14 residues. Between the trimmed V and J ends, which lost 1 base and 4 bases, there was a span of 10 bases. Germline CDR1 and CDR2: SGHAT and FQNNGV. CDR3 nucleotide sequence: TGTGCCAGCAGCTTAGGATCCAGGCCAGAGACCCAGTACTTC. As protein: CASSLGSRPETQYF.

Concerning this clone itself: The junction shows a germline mismatch at one end, possibly a read error. The rearrangement joins TRBV7-7 to TRBJ1-3; D remains ambiguous. The germline gives CDR1 SSHAT, CDR2 FNYEAQ (reference sequence). This CDR3 is built from 16 residues. In DNA, the CDR3 is TGTGCTAGCAGCTTAGGAGGGCCATCCTCTGGAAACACCATATATTTT. Translated, it gives CASSLGGPSSGNTIYF.

The chain recombines TRBV5-4 with TRBJ2-1, with D maybe TRBD2 (6 bases). Trimming pared 4 bases from V and 3 bases from J, leaving 14 bases between. CDR1 is SGHNT, CDR2 YYREEE, per germline (reference sequence). The CDR3 length is 15 residues. The CDR3 region is CASSMGRSLYNEQFF. The CDR3 coding sequence is TGTGCCAGCAGCATGGGGAGGAGTCTCTACAATGAGCAGTTCTTC.

V usage is TRBV18 and J usage is TRBJ1-3; D uncertain. V was cut by 2 bases and J by 0 bases, with 8 bases left in between. The CDR3 has 15 amino acids. In germline, CDR1 is KGHSH, CDR2 LQKENI. CDR3 residues: CASSPGEASGNTIYF. The CDR3 DNA reads TGTGCCAGCTCACCAGGGGAGGCCTCTGGAAACACCATATATTTT.

A remark on this clone: A read error may produce the germline difference seen at one junction end. The gene calls are TRBV7-6 and TRBJ2-4; 9 nucleotides align to TRBD1. The CDR3 loop spans 12 amino acids. Germline V gene data show CDR1 as SGHVS and CDR2 as FNYEAQ. CDR3 sequence: CASSSGQGILYF. CDR3 bases: TGTGCCAGCAGTTCGGGACAGGGTATTCTGTACTTC.